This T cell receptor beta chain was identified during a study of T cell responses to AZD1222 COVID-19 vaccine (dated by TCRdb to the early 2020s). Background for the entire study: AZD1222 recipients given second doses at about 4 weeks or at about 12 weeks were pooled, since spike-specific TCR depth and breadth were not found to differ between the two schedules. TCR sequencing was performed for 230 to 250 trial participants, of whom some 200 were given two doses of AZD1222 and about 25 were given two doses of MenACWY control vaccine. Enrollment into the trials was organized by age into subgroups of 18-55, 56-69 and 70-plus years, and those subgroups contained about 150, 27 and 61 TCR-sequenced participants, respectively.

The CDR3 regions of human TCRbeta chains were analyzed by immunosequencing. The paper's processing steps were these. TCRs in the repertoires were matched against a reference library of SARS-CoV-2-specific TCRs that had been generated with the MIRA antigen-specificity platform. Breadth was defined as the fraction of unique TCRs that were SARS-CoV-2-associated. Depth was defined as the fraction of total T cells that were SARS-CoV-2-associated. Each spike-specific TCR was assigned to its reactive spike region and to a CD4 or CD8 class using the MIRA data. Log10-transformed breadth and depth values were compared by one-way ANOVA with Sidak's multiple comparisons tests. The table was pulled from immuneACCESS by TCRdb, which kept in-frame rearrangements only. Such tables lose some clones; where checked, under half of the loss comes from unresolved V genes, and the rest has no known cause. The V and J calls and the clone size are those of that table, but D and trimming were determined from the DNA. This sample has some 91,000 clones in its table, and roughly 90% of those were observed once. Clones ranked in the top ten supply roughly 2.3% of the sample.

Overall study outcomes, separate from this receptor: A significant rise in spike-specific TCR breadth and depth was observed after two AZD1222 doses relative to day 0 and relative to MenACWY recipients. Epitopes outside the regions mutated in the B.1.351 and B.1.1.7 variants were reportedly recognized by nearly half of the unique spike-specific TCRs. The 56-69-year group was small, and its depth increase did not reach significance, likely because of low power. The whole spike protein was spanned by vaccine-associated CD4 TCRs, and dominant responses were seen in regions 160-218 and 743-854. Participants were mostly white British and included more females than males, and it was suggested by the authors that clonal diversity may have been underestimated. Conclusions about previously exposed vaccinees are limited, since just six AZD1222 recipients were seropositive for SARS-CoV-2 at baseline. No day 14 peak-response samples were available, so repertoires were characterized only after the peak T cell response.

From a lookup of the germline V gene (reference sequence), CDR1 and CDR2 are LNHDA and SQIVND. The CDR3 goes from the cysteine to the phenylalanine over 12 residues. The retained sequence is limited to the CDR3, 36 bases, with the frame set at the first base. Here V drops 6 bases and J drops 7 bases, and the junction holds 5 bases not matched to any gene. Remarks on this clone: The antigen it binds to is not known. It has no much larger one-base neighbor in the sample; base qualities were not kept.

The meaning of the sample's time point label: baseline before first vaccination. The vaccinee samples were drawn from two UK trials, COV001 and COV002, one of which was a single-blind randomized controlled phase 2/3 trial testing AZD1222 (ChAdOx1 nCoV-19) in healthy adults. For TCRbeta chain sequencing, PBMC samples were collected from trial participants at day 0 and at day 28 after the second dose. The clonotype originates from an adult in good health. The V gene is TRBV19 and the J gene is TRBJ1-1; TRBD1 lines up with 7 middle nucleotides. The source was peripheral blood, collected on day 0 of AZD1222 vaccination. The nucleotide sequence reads TGTGCCAGTAGAGAAAGGGGGCTTGAAGCTTTCTTT. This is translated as CASRERGLEAFF.